This T cell receptor beta chain is from a study of cytotoxic CD8 clonotypes in ibrutinib-treated CLL. Looking at the study overall: Mean values per sample were a few hundred thousand productive templates and tens of thousands of productive rearrangements. Study-wide results and limits: The study found public clonotypes uncommon, contracting or stable on treatment.

The repertoire was sequenced with immunoSEQ multiplex PCR; TCRdb's copy has only in-frame clones and lacks some. The data contain 200,000 to 250,000 clones, 70% to 75% of them seen just once; the ten biggest clones take up about 6.4%. Points on this clone: Its antigen remains unknown.

CDR3 length: 17 amino acids. The V gene end was trimmed by 0 bases and the J gene end by 1 base; junction bases not matched to a gene: 8. Germline V gives CDR1 MGHDK, CDR2 SYGVNS. The receptor's source is a human donor with chronic lymphocytic leukemia. The chain carries TRBV25-1 and TRBJ1-2; 7 bases are shared with TRBD1. The specimen comprised PBMCs, sampled after 12 months of ibrutinib treatment. The CDR3 here is CASSEYFSGQINYGYTF. The CDR3 bases are TGTGCCAGCAGTGAATATTTCTCGGGACAGATTAACTATGGCTACACCTTC.